This T cell receptor (beta chain) was obtained from a study of control samples from healthy donors and cancer patients. Here immunoSEQ multiplex PCR was the method, and the copy in TCRdb shows in-frame clones only, minus some. The table lists approximately 100,000 clones, about 86% of them singletons. Trimming took off 6 bases at V and 3 bases at J, with 15 bases between the two ends. CDR3 length equals 14 residues. Germline V CDR1 and CDR2: MNHEY, SMNVEV (reference sequence). The sequence derives from a man aged 25-45 years in good health. Sequenced input: blood. The chain carries TRBV27 and TRBJ2-7; no firm D call. The CDR3 spells CASSLSPWSYEQYF. The DNA of the CDR3 is TGTGCCAGCAGCCTTTCGCCCTGGAGCTACGAGCAGTACTTC.